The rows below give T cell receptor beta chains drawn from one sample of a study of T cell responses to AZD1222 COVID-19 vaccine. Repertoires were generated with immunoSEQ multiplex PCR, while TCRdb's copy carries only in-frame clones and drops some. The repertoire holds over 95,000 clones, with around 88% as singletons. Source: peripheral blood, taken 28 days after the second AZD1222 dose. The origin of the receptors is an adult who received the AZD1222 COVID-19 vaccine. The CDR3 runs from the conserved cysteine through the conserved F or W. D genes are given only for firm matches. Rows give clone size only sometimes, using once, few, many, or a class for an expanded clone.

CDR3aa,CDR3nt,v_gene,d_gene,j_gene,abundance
CASSLDRVVSPLHF,TGTGCCAGCAGCCTGGACAGGGTGGTATCACCCCTCCACTTT,TRBV5-5,TRBD1,TRBJ1-6,once
CASSSGPRAPVHF,TGCGCCAGCAGCTCCGGGCCCCGGGCCCCCGTCCACTTT,TRBV4-3,.,TRBJ1-6,.
CASSLGSSYEQYF,TGTGCCAGCAGCTTGGGGAGCTCCTACGAGCAGTACTTC,TRBV5-8,.,TRBJ2-7,.
CASSDEGGGLVEQYF,TGTGCCAGCAGTGATGAAGGCGGGGGGCTGGTCGAGCAGTACTTC,TRBV2,TRBD2,TRBJ2-7,.
CSAGGEKNTEAFF,TGCAGCGCTGGAGGGGAGAAGAACACTGAAGCTTTCTTT,TRBV29-1,.,TRBJ1-1,.
CASRQTGLDEAFF,TGTGCCAGCAGACAGACAGGATTGGATGAAGCTTTCTTT,TRBV28,.,TRBJ1-1,.
CASRTMAGGSTEAFF,TGTGCCAGTCGGACCATGGCAGGGGGCAGTACTGAAGCTTTCTTT,TRBV7-2,TRBD1,TRBJ1-1,.
CASSQDRNRGADTQYF,TGCGCCAGCAGCCAAGATCGGAACAGGGGTGCAGATACGCAGTATTTT,TRBV4-1,TRBD1,TRBJ2-3,.
CASSKSPAGGSNYGYTF,TGTGCCAGCAGCAAATCCCCGGCGGGGGGCTCTAACTATGGCTACACCTTC,TRBV21-1,.,TRBJ1-2,few
CASSSLNRGQGSSYEQYF,TGTGCCAGCAGCTCCCTGAATCGCGGACAGGGGAGCTCCTACGAGCAGTACTTC,TRBV11-2,TRBD1,TRBJ2-7,.
CASSVLADYGYTF,TGCGCCAGCAGTGTTTTAGCTGACTATGGCTACACCTTC,TRBV10-2,.,TRBJ1-2,.
CASSDPQRKSNTGELFF,TGTGCCAGCTCGGATCCACAGAGGAAATCGAACACCGGGGAGCTGTTTTTT,TRBV14,.,TRBJ2-2,.
CASSYRAGNQPQHF,TGTGCCAGCAGTTACAGGGCCGGCAATCAGCCCCAGCATTTT,TRBV6-6,.,TRBJ1-5,once
CSASAGAGNTIYF,TGCAGTGCTAGTGCCGGGGCTGGAAACACCATATATTTT,TRBV20-1,.,TRBJ1-3,.
CASSQSERPSTNEKLFF,TGCGCCAGCAGTCAATCTGAGAGGCCTTCAACTAATGAAAAACTGTTTTTT,TRBV23-1,.,TRBJ1-4,.